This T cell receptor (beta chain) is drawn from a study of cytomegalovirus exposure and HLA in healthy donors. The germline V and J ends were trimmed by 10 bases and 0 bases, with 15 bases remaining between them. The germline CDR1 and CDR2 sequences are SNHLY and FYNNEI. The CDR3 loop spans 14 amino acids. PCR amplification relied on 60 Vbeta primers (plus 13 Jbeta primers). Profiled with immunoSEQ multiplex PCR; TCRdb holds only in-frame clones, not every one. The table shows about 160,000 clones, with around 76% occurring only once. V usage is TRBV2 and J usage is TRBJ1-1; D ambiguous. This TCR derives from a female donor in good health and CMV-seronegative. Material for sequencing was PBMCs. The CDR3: CATLSTTVNTEAFF. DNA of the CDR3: TGTGCCACCCTCTCCACCACAGTGAACACTGAAGCTTTCTTT. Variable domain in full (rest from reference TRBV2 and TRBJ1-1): EPEVTQTPSHQVTQMGQEVILRCVPISNHLYFYWYRQILGQKVEFLVSFYNNEISEKSEIFDDQFSVERPDGSNFTLKIRSTKLEDSAMYFCATLSTTVNTEAFFGQGTRLTVV.